What follows is one T cell receptor beta chain and its context. This entry belongs to a study of CD8+ T cells in alopecia areata. Across the study: People stayed on tofacitinib for 6 to 18 months, then stopped the drug for 6 months.

From alopecia areata patients, lesional scalp punch biopsies and peripheral blood were collected. RNA was isolated and reverse transcribed to cDNA, the sequencing template. Generated by immunoSEQ multiplex PCR, the TCRdb table keeps only in-frame clones and is missing some. The profile shows over 150,000 clones, almost 65% of them singletons. Germline V gene lookup returns CDR1 SQVTM and CDR2 ANQGSEA. Trimming cost V 8 bases and J 11 bases, with 13 bases left between them. The CDR3 extends over 10 amino acids. The chain links TRBV29-1 to TRBJ2-1; D gene unclear. The receptor's source is a human donor with alopecia areata. Sequenced material: CD4+ T cells sorted from blood, taken at week 0. This CDR3 reads CSTGYKQQFF. The CDR3 coding sequence is TGCAGCACCGGGTATAAACAGCAGTTCTTC.